One sample yielded the 2 T cell receptor beta chains listed below, sequenced in a study of T cells in women clearing cervical HPV infection. The method was immunoSEQ multiplex PCR; TCRdb's version includes in-frame clones alone and lacks a portion of them. The listing contains over 15,000 clones. Sequenced sample: blood buffy coat. These receptors came from a woman between 18 and 70 years old with a cervical HPV16 infection that either progressed to CIN3+ or cleared (not recorded which).

As regards this clone: The read terminates 3 residues ahead of where the CDR3 ends, so the germline J gene completes it. The J gene is TRBJ1-1, the V gene TRBV20-1; 9 bases are shared with TRBD1. J was trimmed by 2 bases and V by 4 bases; bases with no gene match: 5. Germline-derived CDR1 and CDR2 are DFQATT and SNEGSKA (reference sequence). This CDR3 has 14 amino acids. The sequenced part of the CDR3 DNA is TGCAGTGCTAAACAGGGGGCGGGAAACACTGAA. It encodes CSAKQGAGNTE. The entire CDR3 is CSAKQGAGNTEAFF.

In the case of this clone: The CDR3 goes on 3 residues after the read ends, and that part is filled in from the germline J gene. The rearrangement joins TRBV19 to TRBJ2-3, with 7 bases matching TRBD2. V dropped 0 bases and J dropped 1; count of bases not matched to a gene: 1. The CDR3 runs to 15 residues. The V gene's germline CDR1 is LNHDA and CDR2 SQIVND (reference sequence). This CDR3 is CASSIDAGGTDTQYF. The part of the CDR3 DNA that was read is TGTGCCAGTAGTATAGACGCGGGGGGCACAGATACG.